Listed below are T cell receptor beta chains from one sample, sequenced in a study of type 1 regulatory T cells. Antigen specificity for these receptors is unknown. In TCRdb, the reads were re-called with MiXCR into one record per CDR3 protein. The table has 55,000 to 65,000 distinct CDR3 sequences, 62% seen once; the top ten hold less than 2%. The sample taken for sequencing was cultured non-Tr1 T cells, either the whole culture or a sorted T cell fraction (not recorded which). The receptors derive from a human donor in good health. CDR3s include the opening cysteine and the closing phenylalanine or tryptophan. A D gene is named only where the DNA matches it firmly. Not all rows give a size; the values are once, few, many and, for expanded clones, a class.

J gene: TRBJ2-1; V gene: TRBV20-1; D gene: TRBD1; clone size: once; CDR3 protein: CSARGMTGQLNEQFF; CDR3 DNA: TGCAGTGCTAGAGGCATGACGGGACAGCTCAATGAGCAGTTCTTC
J gene: TRBJ1-5; V gene: TRBV20-1; D gene: TRBD1; clone size: few; CDR3 protein: CSASQGQGGQPQHF; CDR3 DNA: TGCAGTGCTAGTCAAGGACAGGGAGGACAGCCCCAGCATTTT
J gene: TRBJ2-5; V gene: TRBV24-1; D gene: .; clone size: .; CDR3 protein: CATSEPRKETQYF; CDR3 DNA: TGTGCCACCAGTGAACCCAGAAAAGAGACCCAGTACTTC
J gene: TRBJ2-1; V gene: TRBV7-2; D gene: .; clone size: .; CDR3 protein: CASSPSERAYNEQFF; CDR3 DNA: TGTGCCAGCAGCCCAAGCGAGAGGGCCTACAATGAGCAGTTCTTC
J gene: TRBJ1-2; V gene: TRBV2; D gene: .; clone size: .; CDR3 protein: CASSDTWEGGGYTF; CDR3 DNA: TGTGCCAGCAGTGATACCTGGGAGGGAGGCGGCTACACCTTC
J gene: TRBJ2-5; V gene: TRBV7-6; D gene: .; clone size: many; CDR3 protein: CASSLGPDETQYF; CDR3 DNA: TGTGCCAGCAGCTTAGGTCCGGATGAGACCCAGTACTTC
J gene: TRBJ2-3; V gene: TRBV6-5; D gene: .; clone size: once; CDR3 protein: CASRVLNGAGTDTQYF; CDR3 DNA: TGTGCCAGCAGGGTCCTTAATGGGGCAGGCACAGATACGCAGTATTTT
J gene: TRBJ1-4; V gene: TRBV4-2; D gene: .; clone size: .; CDR3 protein: CASSPGLRNEKLFF; CDR3 DNA: TGTGCCAGCAGTCCAGGGCTCCGAAATGAAAAACTGTTTTTT
J gene: TRBJ1-5; V gene: TRBV28; D gene: TRBD1; clone size: .; CDR3 protein: CASNPLGTVNSNQPQHF; CDR3 DNA: TGTGCCAGCAACCCCTTAGGGACAGTTAATTCTAATCAGCCCCAGCATTTT
J gene: TRBJ2-1; V gene: TRBV5-5; D gene: .; clone size: .; CDR3 protein: CASSLNPMNEQFF; CDR3 DNA: TGTGCCAGCAGCTTAAACCCAATGAATGAGCAGTTCTTC
J gene: TRBJ2-7; V gene: TRBV15; D gene: .; clone size: medium-sized; CDR3 protein: CATSRGYEQYF; CDR3 DNA: TGTGCCACCAGCAGGGGCTACGAGCAGTACTTC
J gene: TRBJ1-2; V gene: TRBV12-3/TRBV12-4; D gene: .; clone size: .; CDR3 protein: CASSLAQLGADYGYTF; CDR3 DNA: TGTGCCAGCAGTTTGGCCCAATTGGGGGCGGACTATGGCTACACCTTC
J gene: TRBJ1-5; V gene: TRBV29-1; D gene: .; clone size: .; CDR3 protein: CSVGLVANQPQHF; CDR3 DNA: TGCAGCGTGGGGCTGGTGGCCAATCAGCCCCAGCATTTT
J gene: TRBJ2-3; V gene: TRBV12-3/TRBV12-4; D gene: .; clone size: few; CDR3 protein: CASSSRLGEQYF; CDR3 DNA: TGTGCCAGCAGCTCACGACTAGGTGAGCAGTATTTT
J gene: TRBJ2-2; V gene: TRBV12-3/TRBV12-4; D gene: TRBD2; clone size: .; CDR3 protein: CASSLTGLSGRARRTGELFF; CDR3 DNA: TGTGCCAGCAGTTTGACTGGTCTTAGCGGGAGGGCCAGAAGGACCGGGGAGCTGTTTTTT
J gene: TRBJ2-4; V gene: TRBV7-9; D gene: .; clone size: .; CDR3 protein: CASSRSGEWDIQYF; CDR3 DNA: TGTGCCAGCAGCCGAAGCGGAGAATGGGACATTCAGTACTTC
J gene: TRBJ2-2; V gene: TRBV20-1; D gene: TRBD1; clone size: .; CDR3 protein: CSASHRGRDTGELFF; CDR3 DNA: TGCAGTGCTAGTCACAGGGGGCGAGACACCGGGGAGCTGTTTTTT
J gene: TRBJ2-6; V gene: TRBV19; D gene: .; clone size: .; CDR3 protein: CASSPGTFSWAGANVLTF; CDR3 DNA: TGTGCCAGTAGTCCAGGGACATTCTCATGGGCTGGGGCCAACGTCCTGACTTTC
J gene: TRBJ1-3; V gene: TRBV3-1; D gene: .; clone size: .; CDR3 protein: CASSLVTGDSGNTIYF; CDR3 DNA: TGTGCCAGCAGCCTTGTAACAGGCGACTCTGGAAACACCATATATTTT
J gene: TRBJ1-1; V gene: TRBV20-1; D gene: TRBD1; clone size: .; CDR3 protein: CSARTGTVPNTEAFF; CDR3 DNA: TGCAGTGCTAGAACCGGGACAGTGCCGAACACTGAAGCTTTCTTT
J gene: TRBJ2-2; V gene: TRBV28; D gene: .; clone size: .; CDR3 protein: CASKSPGLNTGELFF; CDR3 DNA: TGTGCCAGCAAAAGTCCAGGGTTAAACACCGGGGAGCTGTTTTTT
J gene: TRBJ2-3; V gene: TRBV11-1; D gene: .; clone size: .; CDR3 protein: CASSLAGADTQYF; CDR3 DNA: TGTGCCAGCAGCTTAGCTGGGGCAGATACGCAGTATTTT
J gene: TRBJ1-3; V gene: TRBV2; D gene: TRBD1; clone size: few; CDR3 protein: CASSEPATTGKSGNTIYF; CDR3 DNA: TGTGCCAGCAGTGAACCAGCGACGACAGGGAAATCTGGAAACACCATATATTTT
J gene: TRBJ1-5; V gene: TRBV28; D gene: .; clone size: .; CDR3 protein: CASSLMSRGSNQPQHF; CDR3 DNA: TGTGCCAGCAGTTTAATGAGCCGAGGGAGCAATCAGCCCCAGCATTTT
J gene: TRBJ2-7; V gene: TRBV20-1; D gene: TRBD1; clone size: few; CDR3 protein: CSAPKTGAGYEQYF; CDR3 DNA: TGCAGTGCCCCGAAGACAGGGGCAGGCTACGAGCAGTACTTC
J gene: TRBJ2-1; V gene: TRBV24-1; D gene: TRBD2; clone size: .; CDR3 protein: CATSFGTSGRTEQFF; CDR3 DNA: TGTGCCACCAGTTTCGGGACTAGCGGGAGGACTGAGCAGTTCTTC
J gene: TRBJ2-1; V gene: TRBV5-1; D gene: TRBD2; clone size: .; CDR3 protein: CASSLGGLAGGSDEQFF; CDR3 DNA: TGCGCCAGCAGCTTGGGCGGACTAGCGGGAGGGAGCGATGAGCAGTTCTTC
J gene: TRBJ2-1; V gene: TRBV12-3/TRBV12-4; D gene: .; clone size: .; CDR3 protein: CASSPLIGRGRSNEQFF; CDR3 DNA: TGTGCCAGCAGTCCCTTAATTGGGCGGGGAAGAAGTAATGAGCAGTTCTTC
J gene: TRBJ2-5; V gene: TRBV20-1; D gene: .; clone size: .; CDR3 protein: CSAQAQGRETQYF; CDR3 DNA: TGCAGTGCTCAAGCACAGGGGAGGGAGACCCAGTACTTC
J gene: TRBJ2-1; V gene: TRBV29-1; D gene: .; clone size: medium-sized; CDR3 protein: CSAGGGSSYNEQFF; CDR3 DNA: TGCAGCGCCGGAGGGGGGAGCTCCTACAATGAGCAGTTCTTC
J gene: TRBJ2-1; V gene: TRBV11-1; D gene: .; clone size: .; CDR3 protein: CASSHSESRDNEQFF; CDR3 DNA: TGTGCCAGCAGCCATAGCGAGAGTCGAGACAATGAGCAGTTCTTC
J gene: TRBJ2-5; V gene: TRBV7-2; D gene: .; clone size: .; CDR3 protein: CASSPQTPQETQYF; CDR3 DNA: TGTGCCAGCAGCCCTCAAACTCCTCAAGAGACCCAGTACTTC
J gene: TRBJ2-5; V gene: TRBV20-1; D gene: .; clone size: .; CDR3 protein: CSAARGLSQETQYF; CDR3 DNA: TGCAGTGCTGCCCGGGGACTCTCACAAGAGACCCAGTACTTC
J gene: TRBJ2-6; V gene: TRBV5-1; D gene: .; clone size: .; CDR3 protein: CASSLGLTTGANVLTF; CDR3 DNA: TGCGCCAGCAGCTTGGGTTTAACTACTGGGGCCAACGTCCTGACTTTC
J gene: TRBJ2-7; V gene: TRBV11-2; D gene: .; clone size: few; CDR3 protein: CASSLEKSGRSYEQYF; CDR3 DNA: TGTGCCAGCAGCTTAGAGAAGTCGGGACGCAGCTACGAGCAGTACTTC
J gene: TRBJ2-5; V gene: TRBV12-3/TRBV12-4; D gene: .; clone size: few; CDR3 protein: CAAGFTKETQYF; CDR3 DNA: TGTGCCGCCGGCTTCACAAAAGAGACCCAGTACTTC
J gene: TRBJ2-1; V gene: TRBV29-1; D gene: .; clone size: .; CDR3 protein: CSVERKTYNEQFF; CDR3 DNA: TGCAGCGTTGAAAGGAAGACCTACAATGAGCAGTTCTTC
J gene: TRBJ2-1; V gene: TRBV28; D gene: .; clone size: .; CDR3 protein: CASSTLVPNEQFF; CDR3 DNA: TGTGCCAGCAGTACACTTGTCCCCAATGAGCAGTTCTTC
J gene: TRBJ2-1; V gene: TRBV20-1; D gene: .; clone size: .; CDR3 protein: CSVTIPGRKYNEQFF; CDR3 DNA: TGCAGTGTTACCATTCCGGGACGGAAATACAATGAGCAGTTCTTC
J gene: TRBJ1-2; V gene: TRBV29-1; D gene: TRBD1; clone size: .; CDR3 protein: CSVEPAGQGYGYTF; CDR3 DNA: TGCAGCGTTGAGCCTGCCGGACAGGGCTATGGCTACACCTTC
J gene: TRBJ2-4; V gene: TRBV6-6; D gene: .; clone size: .; CDR3 protein: CASSNGQTLAKNIQYF; CDR3 DNA: TGTGCCAGCAGTAACGGACAGACACTAGCCAAAAACATTCAGTACTTC
J gene: TRBJ2-4; V gene: TRBV28; D gene: TRBD1; clone size: .; CDR3 protein: CASSGTGPRVAKNIQYF; CDR3 DNA: TGTGCCAGCAGTGGGACAGGGCCCAGAGTAGCCAAAAACATTCAGTACTTC
J gene: TRBJ2-5; V gene: TRBV20-1; D gene: TRBD2; clone size: once; CDR3 protein: CSARGLAGGPKAQYF; CDR3 DNA: TGCAGTGCTAGGGGCTTAGCGGGAGGCCCAAAGGCCCAGTACTTC
J gene: TRBJ2-6; V gene: TRBV20-1; D gene: .; clone size: .; CDR3 protein: CSAISGSGANVLTF; CDR3 DNA: TGCAGTGCTATAAGCGGCTCTGGGGCCAACGTCCTGACTTTC
J gene: TRBJ1-5; V gene: TRBV6-5; D gene: TRBD1; clone size: .; CDR3 protein: CASSYSRTGAQPQHF; CDR3 DNA: TGTGCCAGCAGTTACTCCCGGACAGGGGCTCAGCCCCAGCATTTT
J gene: TRBJ2-4; V gene: TRBV9; D gene: TRBD2; clone size: .; CDR3 protein: CASSEGTSGRMAKNIQYF; CDR3 DNA: TGTGCCAGCAGCGAAGGGACTAGCGGGAGGATGGCCAAAAACATTCAGTACTTC
J gene: TRBJ2-5; V gene: TRBV28; D gene: TRBD1; clone size: once; CDR3 protein: CASSSISGTGRGETQYF; CDR3 DNA: TGTGCCAGCAGTTCCATTTCCGGGACAGGGAGAGGAGAGACCCAGTACTTC
J gene: TRBJ1-2; V gene: TRBV10-3; D gene: TRBD1; clone size: .; CDR3 protein: CAIVPDRVSGYTF; CDR3 DNA: TGTGCCATCGTCCCAGACAGGGTATCTGGCTACACCTTC
J gene: TRBJ2-5; V gene: TRBV5-1; D gene: TRBD2; clone size: .; CDR3 protein: CASSFGATSGRKTQYF; CDR3 DNA: TGCGCCAGCAGCTTTGGAGCCACTAGCGGGAGAAAGACCCAGTACTTC
J gene: TRBJ1-3; V gene: TRBV20-1; D gene: TRBD1; clone size: .; CDR3 protein: CSAYTGGRGNTIYF; CDR3 DNA: TGCAGTGCTTATACAGGGGGCCGTGGAAACACCATATATTTT
J gene: TRBJ2-2; V gene: TRBV3-1; D gene: .; clone size: few; CDR3 protein: CASSPREQSRELFF; CDR3 DNA: TGTGCCAGCAGCCCCAGAGAACAGAGCCGGGAGCTGTTTTTT
J gene: TRBJ2-2; V gene: TRBV5-5; D gene: .; clone size: .; CDR3 protein: CASSAVSTNTGELFF; CDR3 DNA: TGTGCCAGCAGTGCAGTATCAACGAACACCGGGGAGCTGTTTTTT
J gene: TRBJ2-5; V gene: TRBV7-2; D gene: .; clone size: .; CDR3 protein: CASSLGSKETQYF; CDR3 DNA: TGTGCCAGCAGCTTAGGCTCTAAAGAGACCCAGTACTTC
J gene: TRBJ1-1; V gene: TRBV7-8; D gene: .; clone size: .; CDR3 protein: CASSLGAGTEAFF; CDR3 DNA: TGTGCCAGCAGCTTAGGGGCTGGGACTGAAGCTTTCTTT
J gene: TRBJ2-3; V gene: TRBV5-4; D gene: TRBD2; clone size: few; CDR3 protein: CASSFPGLAREGDRDTQYF; CDR3 DNA: TGTGCCAGCAGCTTCCCCGGACTAGCCCGAGAGGGGGATAGAGATACGCAGTATTTT
J gene: TRBJ1-6; V gene: TRBV5-1; D gene: TRBD1; clone size: .; CDR3 protein: CASSLDRGNSLLHF; CDR3 DNA: TGCGCCAGCAGCTTGGACAGGGGCAATTCACTCCTCCACTTT
J gene: TRBJ2-2; V gene: TRBV2; D gene: TRBD2; clone size: .; CDR3 protein: CAIPKGTSGRTGELFF; CDR3 DNA: TGTGCCATCCCAAAGGGGACTAGCGGGAGGACCGGGGAGCTGTTTTTT
J gene: TRBJ1-5; V gene: TRBV6-2/TRBV6-3; D gene: .; clone size: .; CDR3 protein: CASSPQGGIQPQHF; CDR3 DNA: TGTGCCAGCAGTCCCCAGGGTGGCATCCAGCCCCAGCATTTT
J gene: TRBJ1-2; V gene: TRBV6-5; D gene: .; clone size: .; CDR3 protein: CASSYSIQLANYGYTF; CDR3 DNA: TGTGCCAGCAGTTACTCGATACAGTTAGCTAACTATGGCTACACCTTC